This T cell receptor beta chain was identified during a study of shared clonotypes between healthy human individuals. Sequencing used immunoSEQ multiplex PCR; TCRdb keeps in-frame clones, though not all of them. The sample consists of about 680,000 clones, about 74% of them appearing once. CDR1 and CDR2 (germline): MGHRA, YSYEKL. The CDR3 has 16 amino acids. J gave up 5 bases and V 3 bases, and 5 bases lay outside the gene matches. The source is a woman in her thirties in good health. The chain carries TRBV4-1 and TRBJ2-1, with 12 bases identical to TRBD2. Input material: memory CD4+ T cells sorted from blood. Subset denoted: CD45RA-negative fraction. The CDR3 is CASSHRLAGDDNEQFF. DNA of the CDR3: TGCGCCAGCAGCCACCGACTAGCGGGAGACGACAATGAGCAGTTCTTC.